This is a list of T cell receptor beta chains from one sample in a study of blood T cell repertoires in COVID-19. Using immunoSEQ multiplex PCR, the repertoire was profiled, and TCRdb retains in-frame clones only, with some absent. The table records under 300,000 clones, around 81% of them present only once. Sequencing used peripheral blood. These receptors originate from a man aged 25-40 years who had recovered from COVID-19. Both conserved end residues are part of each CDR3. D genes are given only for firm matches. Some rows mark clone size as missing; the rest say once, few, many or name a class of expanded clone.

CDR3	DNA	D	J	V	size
CASSLTPSGGIQETQYF	TGCGCCAGCAGCTTGACGCCTAGCGGGGGGATACAAGAGACCCAGTACTTC	TRBD2	TRBJ2-5	TRBV5-1	NA
CASSPPGTGELFF	TGTGCCAGCAGCCCCCCGGGAACCGGGGAGCTGTTTTTT	NA	TRBJ2-2	TRBV7-9	NA
CASTPTGSGYGYTF	TGTGCCAGCACCCCGACAGGGTCGGGCTATGGCTACACCTTC	TRBD1	TRBJ1-2	TRBV5-6	NA
CASSEDGDSGNTIYF	TGTGCCAGCAGTGAAGACGGGGACTCTGGAAACACCATATATTTT	NA	TRBJ1-3	TRBV9	NA
CASTAGGAVETQYF	TGTGCCAGTACGGCAGGGGGCGCGGTTGAGACCCAGTACTTC	TRBD1	TRBJ2-5	TRBV19	few
CASTGTGHYEQYF	TGTGCCAGCACCGGGACAGGGCACTACGAGCAGTACTTC	TRBD1	TRBJ2-7	TRBV25-1	NA
CSVAGVIYNEQFF	TGCAGCGTGGCGGGGGTAATATACAATGAGCAGTTCTTC	TRBD2	TRBJ2-1	TRBV29-1	NA
CASSLGDSADGYTF	TGCGCCAGCAGCTTGGGGGACAGTGCCGATGGCTACACCTTC	TRBD1	TRBJ1-2	TRBV5-1	NA
CASSQGQGAGEKLFF	TGTGCCAGCAGCCAGGGCCAGGGGGCGGGTGAAAAACTGTTTTTT	TRBD1	TRBJ1-4	TRBV3-1/TRBV3-2	NA
CASSQTVGGAEETQYF	TGTGCCAGCAGCCAAACTGTCGGGGGGGCCGAGGAGACCCAGTACTTC	TRBD2	TRBJ2-5	TRBV3-1/TRBV3-2	NA
CSVEGGGGETQYF	TGCAGCGTTGAGGGCGGGGGGGGTGAGACCCAGTACTTC	TRBD2	TRBJ2-5	TRBV29-1	NA
CATSGQNEKLFF	TGTGCCACCAGTGGGCAGAATGAAAAACTGTTTTTT	NA	TRBJ1-4	TRBV24-1	NA